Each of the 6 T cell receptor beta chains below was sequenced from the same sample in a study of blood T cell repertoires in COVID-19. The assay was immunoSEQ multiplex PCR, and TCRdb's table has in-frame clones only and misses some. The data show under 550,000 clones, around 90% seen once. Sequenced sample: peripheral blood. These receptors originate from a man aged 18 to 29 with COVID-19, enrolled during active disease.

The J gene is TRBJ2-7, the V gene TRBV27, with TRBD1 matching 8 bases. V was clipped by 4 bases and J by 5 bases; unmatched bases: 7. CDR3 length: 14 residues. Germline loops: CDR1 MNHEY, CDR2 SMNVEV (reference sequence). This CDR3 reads CASSSTGELDEQYF. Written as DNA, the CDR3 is TGTGCCAGCAGTTCGACAGGGGAGCTAGACGAGCAGTACTTC.

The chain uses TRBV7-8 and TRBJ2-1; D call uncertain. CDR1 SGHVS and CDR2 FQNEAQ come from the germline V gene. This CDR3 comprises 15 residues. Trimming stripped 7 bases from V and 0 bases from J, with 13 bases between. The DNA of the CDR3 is TGTGCCAGCACTGAAGTCCCCAGCTCCTACAATGAGCAGTTCTTC. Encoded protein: CASTEVPSSYNEQFF.

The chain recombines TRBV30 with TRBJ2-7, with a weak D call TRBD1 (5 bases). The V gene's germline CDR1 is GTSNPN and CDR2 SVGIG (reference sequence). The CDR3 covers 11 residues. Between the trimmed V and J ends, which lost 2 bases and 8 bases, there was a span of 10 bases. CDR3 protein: CAWSTTEKQYF. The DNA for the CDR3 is TGTGCCTGGAGTACGACAGAGAAGCAGTACTTC. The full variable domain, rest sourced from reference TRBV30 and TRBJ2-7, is SQTIHQWPATLVQPVGSPLSLECTVEGTSNPNLYWYRQAAGRGLQLLFYSVGIGQISSEVPQNLSASRPQDRQFILSSKKLLLSDSGFYLCAWSTTEKQYFGPGTRLTVT.

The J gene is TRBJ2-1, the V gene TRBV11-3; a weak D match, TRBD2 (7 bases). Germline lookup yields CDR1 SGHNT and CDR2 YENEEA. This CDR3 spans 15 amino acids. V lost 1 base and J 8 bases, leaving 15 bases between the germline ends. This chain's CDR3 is CASSLGGRESYEQFF. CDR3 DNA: TGTGCCAGCAGCTTAGGGGGGCGGGAGAGTTATGAGCAGTTCTTC.

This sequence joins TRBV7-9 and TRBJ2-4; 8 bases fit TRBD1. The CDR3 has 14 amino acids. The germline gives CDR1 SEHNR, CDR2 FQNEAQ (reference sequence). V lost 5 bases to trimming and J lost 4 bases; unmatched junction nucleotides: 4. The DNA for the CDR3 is TGTGCCAGCAGCGACCGGACAGGGAAAAACATTCAGTACTTC. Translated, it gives CASSDRTGKNIQYF.

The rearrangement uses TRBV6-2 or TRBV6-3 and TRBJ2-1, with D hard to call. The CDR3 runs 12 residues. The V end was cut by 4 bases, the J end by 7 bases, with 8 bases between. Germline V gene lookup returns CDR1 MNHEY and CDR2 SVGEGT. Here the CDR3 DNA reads TGTGCCAGCAGTTCTTCCGGGAATGAGCAGTTCTTC. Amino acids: CASSSSGNEQFF.